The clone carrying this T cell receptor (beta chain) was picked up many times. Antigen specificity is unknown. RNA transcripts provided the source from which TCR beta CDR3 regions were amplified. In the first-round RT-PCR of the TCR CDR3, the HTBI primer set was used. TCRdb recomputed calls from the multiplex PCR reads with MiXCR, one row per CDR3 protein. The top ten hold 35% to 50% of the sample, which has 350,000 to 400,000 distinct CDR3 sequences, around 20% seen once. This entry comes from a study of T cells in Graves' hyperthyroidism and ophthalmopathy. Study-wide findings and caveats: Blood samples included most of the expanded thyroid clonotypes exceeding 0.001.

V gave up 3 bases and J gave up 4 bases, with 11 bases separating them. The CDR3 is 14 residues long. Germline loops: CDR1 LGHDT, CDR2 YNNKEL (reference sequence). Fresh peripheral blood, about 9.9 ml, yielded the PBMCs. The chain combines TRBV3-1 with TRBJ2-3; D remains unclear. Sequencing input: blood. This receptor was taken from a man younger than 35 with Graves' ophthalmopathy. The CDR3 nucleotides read TGTGCCAGCAGCCATACAAGTGTCTCAGATACGCAGTATTTT. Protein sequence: CASSHTSVSDTQYF.